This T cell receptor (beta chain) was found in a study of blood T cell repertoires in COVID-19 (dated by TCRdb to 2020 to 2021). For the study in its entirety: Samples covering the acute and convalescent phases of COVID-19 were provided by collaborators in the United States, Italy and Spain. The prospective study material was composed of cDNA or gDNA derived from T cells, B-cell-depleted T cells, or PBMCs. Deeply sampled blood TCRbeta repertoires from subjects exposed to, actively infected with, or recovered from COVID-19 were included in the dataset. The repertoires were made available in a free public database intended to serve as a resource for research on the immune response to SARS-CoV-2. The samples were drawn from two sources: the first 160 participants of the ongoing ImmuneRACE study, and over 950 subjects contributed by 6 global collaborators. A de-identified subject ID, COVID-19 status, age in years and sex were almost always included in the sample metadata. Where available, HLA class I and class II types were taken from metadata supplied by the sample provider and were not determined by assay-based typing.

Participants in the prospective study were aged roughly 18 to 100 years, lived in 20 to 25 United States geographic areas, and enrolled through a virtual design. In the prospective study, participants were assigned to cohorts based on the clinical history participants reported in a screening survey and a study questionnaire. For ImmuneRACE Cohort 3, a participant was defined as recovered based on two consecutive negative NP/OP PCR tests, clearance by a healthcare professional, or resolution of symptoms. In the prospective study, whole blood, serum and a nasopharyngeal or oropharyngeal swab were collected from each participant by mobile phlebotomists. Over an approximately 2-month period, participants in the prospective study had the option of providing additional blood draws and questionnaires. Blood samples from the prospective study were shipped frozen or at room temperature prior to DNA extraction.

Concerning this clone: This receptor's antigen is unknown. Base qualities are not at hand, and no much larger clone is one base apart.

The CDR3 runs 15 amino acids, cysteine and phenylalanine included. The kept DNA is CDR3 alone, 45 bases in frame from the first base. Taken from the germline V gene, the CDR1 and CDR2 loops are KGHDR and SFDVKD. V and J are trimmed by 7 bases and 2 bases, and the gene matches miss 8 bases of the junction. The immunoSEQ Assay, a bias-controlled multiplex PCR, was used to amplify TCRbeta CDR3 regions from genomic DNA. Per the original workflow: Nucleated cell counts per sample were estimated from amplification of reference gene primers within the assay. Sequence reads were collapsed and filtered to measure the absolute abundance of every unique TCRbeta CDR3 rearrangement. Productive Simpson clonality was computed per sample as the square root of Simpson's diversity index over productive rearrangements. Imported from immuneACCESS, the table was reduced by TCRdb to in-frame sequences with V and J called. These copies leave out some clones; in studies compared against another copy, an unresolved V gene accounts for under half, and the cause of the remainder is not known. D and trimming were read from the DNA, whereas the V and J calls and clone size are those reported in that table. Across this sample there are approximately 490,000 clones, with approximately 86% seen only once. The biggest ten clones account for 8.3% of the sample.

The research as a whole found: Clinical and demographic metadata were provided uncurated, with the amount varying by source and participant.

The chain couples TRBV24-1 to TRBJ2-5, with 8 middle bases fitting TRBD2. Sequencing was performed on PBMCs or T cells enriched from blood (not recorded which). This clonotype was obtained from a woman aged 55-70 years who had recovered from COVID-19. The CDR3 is CATSGGVGGQETQYF. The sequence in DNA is TGTGCCACCAGCGGGGGGGTAGGGGGACAAGAGACCCAGTACTTC.